Each of the 20 T cell receptor beta chains below was sequenced from the same sample in a study of blood T cell repertoires in COVID-19. Data came from immunoSEQ multiplex PCR; TCRdb stores just in-frame clones and leaves some out. The sample includes 200,000 to 250,000 clones, around four fifths seen only once; the top ten take roughly 5.3%. The specimen was peripheral blood. These receptors all come from a woman aged 55-75 years who had recovered from COVID-19.

The chain couples TRBV24-1 to TRBJ2-3; possible D gene TRBD2, 7 bases. CDR3 length: 15 residues. CDR1 is KGHDR and CDR2 is SFDVKD in the germline V gene. V lost 4 bases, J lost 1 base, and 11 bases lay in between. The CDR3 DNA follows: TGTGCCACCAGTGAGGCGGGGGCCCGCACAGATACGCAGTATTTT. Translation: CATSEAGARTDTQYF.

This chain connects TRBV9 to TRBJ1-3, with D possibly matching TRBD1 (5 bases). Germline CDR1 SGDLS, CDR2 YYNGEE. The CDR3 is made up of 14 amino acids. The V and J ends lost 4 bases and 2 bases respectively, with 10 bases between them. The CDR3 is CASSSGGAGNTIYF. CDR3 in DNA: TGTGCCAGCAGCTCGGGGGGGGCTGGAAACACCATATATTTT.

In its sample, this clone was seen once. The chain combines TRBV7-6 with TRBJ2-1, with 9 bases that match TRBD1. This CDR3 has 19 residues. Trimming cost V 5 bases and J 5 bases; bases outside gene matches: 19. Germline V gives CDR1 SGHVS, CDR2 FNYEAQ. The CDR3 sequence: CASSPRSPGTGSTHNEQFF. DNA of the CDR3: TGTGCCAGCAGCCCCCGTAGTCCCGGGACAGGGAGCACCCACAATGAGCAGTTCTTC.

Only a few counts were recorded for this clone. The chain employs TRBV19 and TRBJ2-3; TRBD2 matches 8 bases. CDR3 length: 16 residues. J lost 2 bases, V lost 7 bases, and 11 bases had no gene match. Germline assignment: CDR1 LNHDA and CDR2 SQIVND (reference sequence). The CDR3 here is CASKDRGGSFTDTQYF. Here the CDR3 DNA reads TGTGCCAGTAAGGATCGGGGGGGTTCCTTCACAGATACGCAGTATTTT.

This clone is medium-sized. This rearrangement joins TRBV6-6 to TRBJ1-2, with 8 bases matching TRBD1. Trimming cost V 5 bases and J 1 base; bases outside gene matches: 9. Germline lookup yields CDR1 MNHNY and CDR2 SVGAGI (reference sequence). The CDR3 spans 16 residues. CDR3 region: CASSRQGKSGNYGYTF. CDR3 coding DNA: TGTGCCAGCAGTCGACAGGGGAAGTCGGGTAACTATGGCTACACCTTC.

This clone has only a few counts. The V and J genes are TRBV19 and TRBJ2-2, with 11 bases lining up with TRBD1. The CDR3 extends over 16 amino acids. The V gene's germline CDR1 is LNHDA and CDR2 SQIVND (reference sequence). Trimming removed 4 bases from V and 4 bases from J; junction bases left unmatched: 5. CDR3 amino acids: CASSKDRGPGTGELFF. CDR3 nucleotide sequence: TGTGCCAGTAGTAAGGACAGGGGGCCCGGCACCGGGGAGCTGTTTTTT.

In nucleotides, the CDR3 is TGTGCCAGCAGCCTCGGGACAGTAGCTTTAGGCTACACCTTC. Its translation: CASSLGTVALGYTF. This chain joins TRBV5-5 and TRBJ1-2; TRBD1 matches at 7 bases. CDR1 is SGHKS, CDR2 YYEKEE, per germline (reference sequence). The V gene end was trimmed by 4 bases and the J gene end by 8 bases; junction bases not matched to a gene: 11. CDR3 size: 14 residues.

The CDR3 loop is CASSEQNTGELFF. As DNA, the CDR3 is TGTGCCAGTAGTGAACAGAACACCGGGGAGCTGTTTTTT. The rearrangement joins TRBV19 to TRBJ2-2; D is undetermined. V lost 5 bases and J 1 base, leaving 5 bases between the germline ends. Germline loops: CDR1 LNHDA, CDR2 SQIVND (reference sequence). The CDR3 contains 13 residues.

The rearrangement links TRBV7-9 to TRBJ1-3; D is possibly TRBD1 (5 bases). The V gene lost 9 bases and the J gene lost 4 bases, with 13 bases spanning the gap. Germline CDR1 and CDR2: SEHNR and FQNEAQ (reference sequence). The CDR3 sequence is 13 residues long. CDR3 coding DNA: TGTGCCAGACAGGAGATAGTAGGAAACACCATATATTTT. As protein: CARQEIVGNTIYF.

This clone was counted between two and nine times. The chain is built from TRBV7-9 and TRBJ1-1, with TRBD1 matching over 9 bases. Germline assignment: CDR1 SEHNR and CDR2 FQNEAQ (reference sequence). This CDR3 has 13 amino acids. J was trimmed by 4 bases and V by 5 bases; bases with no gene match: 2. The CDR3 protein is CASSVGQGTEAFF. The CDR3 bases are TGTGCCAGCAGCGTGGGACAGGGCACTGAAGCTTTCTTT.

This chain joins TRBV10-1 and TRBJ2-7; D is perhaps TRBD2 (5 bases). Germline V gene sequence: CDR1 WNHNN, CDR2 SYGVQD (reference sequence). The CDR3 extends over 14 amino acids. Trimming left V 0 bases short and J 3 bases short, with 9 bases between. This CDR3 reads CASSESKGDYEQYF. DNA of the CDR3: TGCGCCAGCAGTGAGTCGAAGGGAGACTACGAGCAGTACTTC.

This chain links TRBV7-9 with TRBJ2-7; TRBD1 aligns across 12 bases. This CDR3 comprises 16 residues. From germline, CDR1 is SEHNR and CDR2 FQNEAQ (reference sequence). V dropped 4 bases and J dropped 7; count of bases not matched to a gene: 11. CDR3 sequence reads: CASSWLRGQGAREQYF. CDR3 coding DNA: TGTGCCAGCAGCTGGCTCCGGGGACAGGGGGCGCGGGAGCAGTACTTC.

This CDR3 reads CASSLWGGNTEAFF. In DNA form, the CDR3 reads TGTGCCAGCAGCCTTTGGGGAGGGAACACTGAAGCTTTCTTT. The chain joins TRBV11-2 to TRBJ1-1; D unclear. Trimming took off 5 bases at V and 1 base at J, with 11 bases between the two ends. The CDR3 covers 14 residues. Germline-derived CDR1 and CDR2 are SGHAT and FQNNGV.

The CDR3 DNA reads as TGCGCCAGCAGACCGGGACAGAACACCGGGGAGCTGTTTTTT. It translates to CASRPGQNTGELFF. The chain has TRBV5-1 and TRBJ2-2; weak D call: TRBD1 (6 bases). Trimming stripped 5 bases from V and 1 base from J, with 9 bases between. This CDR3 comprises 14 residues. CDR1 is SGHRS and CDR2 is YFSETQ in the germline V gene.

This chain joins TRBV4-3 and TRBJ2-5, with TRBD2 identical over 7 bases. The junction had 7 bases not matched to a gene; V was cut back by 1 base and J by 5 bases. CDR1 and CDR2 from the germline V gene are LGHNA and YSLEER. The CDR3 length is 15 residues. The CDR3 DNA reads TGCGCCAGCAGCCAAGGCAACCTAGCGGCGGAGACCCAGTACTTC. Its translation is CASSQGNLAAETQYF.

The V gene is TRBV7-2, the J gene TRBJ1-1, with a possible D match to TRBD1 (5 bases). The V end lost 1 base, the J end lost 6 bases, and 9 bases lay between the germline ends. The germline V gene has CDR1 SGHTA and CDR2 FQGNSA. The CDR3 is made up of 13 amino acids. CDR3 nucleotide sequence: TGTGCCAGCAGCTTAGAACCCAGGGCTGAAGCTTTCTTT. Its translation: CASSLEPRAEAFF. The entire variable domain, with the rest obtained from reference TRBV7-2 and TRBJ1-1, is as follows: GAGVSQSPSNKVTEKGKDVELRCDPISGHTALYWYRQSLGQGLEFLIYFQGNSAPDKSGLPSDRFSAERTGGSVSTLTIQRTQQEDSAVYLCASSLEPRAEAFFGQGTRLTVV.

The CDR3 protein is CASSFVGGGYTF. The DNA for the CDR3 is TGTGCCAGCAGTTTCGTCGGGGGTGGCTACACCTTC. The chain joins TRBV12-3 or TRBV12-4 to TRBJ1-2, with a tentative D call TRBD1 (5 bases). The germline V and J ends were trimmed by 3 bases and 7 bases, with 9 bases remaining between them. The CDR3 runs 12 residues.

DNA for the CDR3: TGTGCCAGCAGCTTGTGGACAGGGGGCAGGGATACGCAGTATTTT. It encodes CASSLWTGGRDTQYF. The chain joins TRBV5-6 to TRBJ2-3, with 11 bases identical to TRBD1. The CDR3 extends over 15 amino acids. J was trimmed by 6 bases and V by 1 base; bases with no gene match: 4. Looked up from germline, CDR1 is SGHDT and CDR2 is YYEEEE. The variable domain in full, completed from reference TRBV5-6 and TRBJ2-3, reads DAGVTQSPTHLIKTRGQQVTLRCSPKSGHDTVSWYQQALGQGPQFIFQYYEEEERQRGNFPDRFSGHQFPNYSSELNVNALLLGDSALYLCASSLWTGGRDTQYFGPGTRLTVL.

Points on this clone: A much larger clonotype is one base distant, so this may be a read error. This same CDR3 is encoded by further DNA sequences in the sample. The genes are TRBV3-1 (or the pseudogene TRBV3-2) and TRBJ1-2; TRBD1 matches at 8 bases. The CDR3 has 14 residues. After removal of 4 bases from V and 4 bases from J, the junction contained 5 bases not matched to a gene. The germline CDR1 and CDR2 sequences are LGHDT and YNNKEL (reference sequence). The CDR3 loop reads CASSPRQGSYGYTF. The CDR3 nucleotides are TGTGCCAGCAGCCCCAGACAGGGGAGCTATGGCTACACCTTC.

V is TRBV7-2 and J is TRBJ1-3; D unresolved. The CDR3 spans 14 residues. In germline, CDR1 is SGHTA, CDR2 FQGNSA. Trimming left V 5 bases short and J 0 bases short, with 8 bases between. The DNA for the CDR3 is TGTGCCAGCAGCATCCCCATCTCTGGAAACACCATATATTTT. Protein sequence: CASSIPISGNTIYF.